Each of the 24 T cell receptor beta chains below was sequenced from the same sample in a study of shared clonotypes between healthy human individuals. Profiling relied on immunoSEQ multiplex PCR, and the TCRdb table lists in-frame clones only, not all of them. This table holds roughly 1,000,000 clones, 75% to 80% found once. Input material: memory CD4+ T cells from PBMCs. As for subset: CD45RA-negative fraction. These receptors originate from a man younger than 35 in good health. Some clones in this sample may be carry-over from other donors' samples.

As for this clone: Given a far larger clone just one base away, this is likely a sequencing read error. CDR3 in amino acids: CSVGLAGETTDTQYF. DNA for the CDR3: TGCAGCGTTGGTTTAGCGGGAGAGACCACAGATACGCAGTATTTT. The chain has TRBV29-1 and TRBJ2-3; 9 bases agree with TRBD2. CDR1 and CDR2 (germline): SQVTM, ANQGSEA. The CDR3 loop spans 15 amino acids. The V segment lost 4 bases and the J segment 2 bases; nucleotides outside the gene matches: 7.

The chain is built from TRBV11-2 and TRBJ2-7; D unclear. The CDR3 runs to 15 residues. Germline V gives CDR1 SGHAT, CDR2 FQNNGV. With 0 bases removed from V and 4 bases from J, the gap between germline ends came to 13 bases. The CDR3 DNA is TGTGCCAGCAGCTTAGAACCGATAGCTATTTACGAGCAGTACTTC. Translation: CASSLEPIAIYEQYF.

This clone was picked up one time. This sequence joins TRBV15 and TRBJ1-2, with 8 bases that match TRBD1. The CDR3 loop spans 16 amino acids. The germline V gene has CDR1 LNHNV and CDR2 YYDKDF (reference sequence). Germline trimming cut 1 base from V and 2 bases from J; bases unmatched to any gene: 6. In DNA, the CDR3 is TGTGCCACCAGCAGAGTGGGCAGGGGGCACAACTATGGCTACACCTTC. It is translated as CATSRVGRGHNYGYTF.

The V call is TRBV10-3, the J call TRBJ1-5; TRBD1 matches 9 bases. CDR3 length: 15 residues. After removal of 4 bases from V and 4 bases from J, the junction contained 5 bases not matched to a gene. Germline CDR1 is ENHRY and CDR2 is SYGVKD. CDR3 in amino acids: CAISATDRGNQPQHF. CDR3 bases: TGTGCCATCAGTGCCACGGACAGGGGTAATCAGCCCCAGCATTTT.

The chain recombines TRBV5-1 with TRBJ2-7; perhaps TRBD2 as D (5 bases). The V end lost 0 bases, the J end lost 2 bases, and 15 bases lay between the germline ends. The CDR3 loop spans 16 amino acids. Germline V lookup: CDR1 SGHRS, CDR2 YFSETQ. CDR3 residues: CASSLERTGIAYEQYF. Here the CDR3 DNA reads TGCGCCAGCAGCTTGGAGCGGACCGGAATCGCCTACGAGCAGTACTTC.

V usage is TRBV4-2 and J usage is TRBJ1-1; 7 bases match TRBD1. The CDR3 totals 16 residues. Germline V gene lookup returns CDR1 LGHNA and CDR2 YNFKEQ. V lost 4 bases and J lost 6; bases outside the gene matches: 14. The CDR3 DNA is TGTGCCAGCAGCCCGGTTGGAGGGGGCGCCTTCGCTGAAGCTTTCTTT. Amino acids: CASSPVGGGAFAEAFF.

This chain connects TRBV28 to TRBJ2-1; 13 positions match TRBD2. Losses at the gene ends were 8 bases for V and 0 bases for J; bases not matched to a gene: 4. Germline values: CDR1 MDHEN, CDR2 SYDVKM. CDR3 length equals 16 residues. In DNA, the CDR3 is TGTGCCAGCGGACTAGCGGGAGTCAGCTCCTACAATGAGCAGTTCTTC. Translation: CASGLAGVSSYNEQFF.

J is TRBJ2-7 and V is TRBV19; no clear D gene. Germline loops: CDR1 LNHDA, CDR2 SQIVND (reference sequence). Trimming left V 1 base short and J 2 bases short, with 6 bases between. CDR3 length: 13 amino acids. The CDR3 sequence: CASSIAHPYEQYF. DNA for the CDR3: TGTGCCAGTAGTATAGCCCATCCCTACGAGCAGTACTTC.

This clone was counted between two and nine times. The chain joins TRBV28 to TRBJ1-3; D is uncertain. Germline CDR1 is MDHEN and CDR2 is SYDVKM. The V end lost 1 base, the J end lost 1 base, and 20 bases lay between the germline ends. The CDR3 totals 19 residues. The CDR3 loop reads CASSLLAFGVGVSGNTIYF. The CDR3 nucleotides read TGTGCCAGCAGTTTATTAGCGTTTGGGGTAGGAGTTTCTGGAAACACCATATATTTT. The whole variable domain, remainder taken from reference TRBV28 and TRBJ1-3, is DVKVTQSSRYLVKRTGEKVFLECVQDMDHENMFWYRQDPGLGLRLIYFSYDVKMKEKGDIPEGYSVSREKKERFSLILESASTNQTSMYLCASSLLAFGVGVSGNTIYFGEGSWLTVV.

The J gene is TRBJ1-3, the V gene TRBV28; no reliable D call. V lost 5 bases, J lost 1 base, and 12 bases lay in between. The germline CDR1 and CDR2 sequences are MDHEN and SYDVKM. The CDR3 contains 15 residues. The CDR3 DNA follows: TGTGCCAGCAGTCGTCTTACGGGGTCTGGAAACACCATATATTTT. This sequence encodes CASSRLTGSGNTIYF.

This chain uses TRBV18 with TRBJ2-7, with 8 positions matching TRBD1. Trimming took 5 bases from V and 1 from J; bases not matched to a gene: 4. Germline lookup yields CDR1 KGHSH and CDR2 LQKENI. This CDR3 spans 14 amino acids. DNA of the CDR3: TGTGCCAGCTCAACGGACAGGGCATCCTACGAGCAGTACTTC. It specifies CASSTDRASYEQYF.

The rearrangement links TRBV7-9 to TRBJ2-2; no clear D gene. V shed 2 bases and J shed 0 bases, with 10 bases lying between them. Germline V CDR1 and CDR2: SEHNR, FQNEAQ (reference sequence). The CDR3 has 16 residues. DNA of the CDR3: TGTGCCAGCAGCTTACTCCGGGCTCCGAACACCGGGGAGCTGTTTTTT. Protein: CASSLLRAPNTGELFF.

This chain uses TRBV28 with TRBJ1-4, with 7 nucleotides matching TRBD1. V gave up 3 bases and J gave up 8 bases; unmatched junction bases: 9. Germline-derived CDR1 and CDR2 are MDHEN and SYDVKM. The CDR3 has 15 amino acids. The CDR3 bases are TGTGCCAGCAGTTTGGGAGGGGGCGCGAAAGAAAAACTGTTTTTT. Its translation: CASSLGGGAKEKLFF.

This clone was found once. The chain is built from TRBV18 and TRBJ2-2; perhaps TRBD2 as D (5 bases). The CDR3 totals 15 residues. The V end lost 0 bases, the J end lost 1 base, and 6 bases lay between the germline ends. CDR1 is KGHSH and CDR2 is LQKENI in the germline V gene. The CDR3 sequence is CASSPPRVNTGELFF. The CDR3 nucleotides are TGTGCCAGCTCACCACCGAGGGTGAACACCGGGGAGCTGTTTTTT.

The chain carries TRBV6-7 and TRBJ1-3, with TRBD1 identical over 9 bases. TRBV6-7 carries the ORF label, with uncertain function. With V trimmed by 0 bases and J by 4 bases, 4 bases remained unmatched. This CDR3 is 16 amino acids long. CDR3 nucleotides: TGTGCCAGCAGTTACTCTGGGACAGGGTCAGGAAACACCATATATTTT. As protein: CASSYSGTGSGNTIYF.

The V call is TRBV29-1, the J call TRBJ2-5; 12 nucleotides align to TRBD2. V was pared by 6 bases and J by 5 bases, with 4 bases of the junction left unmatched. The CDR3 is 13 residues long. The germline V gene has CDR1 SQVTM and CDR2 ANQGSEA. CDR3 nucleotide sequence: TGCAGCGTAGTGACTAGCGGGAGTGAGACCCAGTACTTC. As protein: CSVVTSGSETQYF.

V is TRBV29-1 and J is TRBJ1-1, with 9 bases aligning to TRBD1. The germline V gene encodes CDR1 SQVTM and CDR2 ANQGSEA. V lost 5 bases and J lost 4; bases outside the gene matches: 8. This CDR3 contains 14 residues. The CDR3 reads CSVSSDRGGTEAFF. CDR3 coding DNA: TGCAGCGTTAGCTCGGACAGGGGAGGCACTGAAGCTTTCTTT.

The genes are TRBV6-6 and TRBJ2-1; 8 bases align to TRBD1. CDR1 and CDR2 (germline): MNHNY, SVGAGI (reference sequence). J was trimmed by 7 bases and V by 5 bases; bases with no gene match: 10. CDR3 length: 15 residues. The CDR3 DNA is TGTGCCAGCAGTACTGGGACAGGTTTTAGGAATGAGCAGTTCTTC. This codes for CASSTGTGFRNEQFF.

The CDR3 DNA is TGTGCCAGCAGTTCCCCAGCGGCGGAATCCTACAATGAGCAGTTCTTC. This translates into CASSSPAAESYNEQFF. This chain links TRBV28 with TRBJ2-1; possibly TRBD2 for D (5 bases). The CDR3 spans 16 residues. Germline values: CDR1 MDHEN, CDR2 SYDVKM. V dropped 4 bases and J dropped 1 base, with 14 bases sitting between them.

The V and J genes are TRBV5-1 and TRBJ2-5; TRBD1 matches 7 bases. This CDR3 contains 14 residues. In germline, CDR1 is SGHRS, CDR2 YFSETQ. Trimming cost V 7 bases and J 10 bases; bases outside gene matches: 16. As DNA, the CDR3 is TGCGCCAGCGGTCGACAGGGAGTAGGGATCGACCAGTACTTC. Amino acids: CASGRQGVGIDQYF. The full variable domain, rest sourced from reference TRBV5-1 and TRBJ2-5, is KAGVTQTPRYLIKTRGQQVTLSCSPISGHRSVSWYQQTPGQGLQFLFEYFSETQRNKGNFPGRFSGRQFSNSRSEMNVSTLELGDSALYLCASGRQGVGIDQYFGPGTRLLVL.

This chain connects TRBV12-5 to TRBJ1-1; D may be TRBD1 (6 bases). V was cut by 1 base and J by 3 bases, with 18 bases left in between. The CDR3 is 17 residues long. Germline V gene lookup returns CDR1 LGHNT and CDR2 FRNRAP. For the CDR3, the DNA is TGTGCTAGTGGTTTGGGGAAAGGGACATTTAGTGACACTGAAGCTTTCTTT. This translates into CASGLGKGTFSDTEAFF.

Concerning this clone: The junction shows a germline mismatch at one end, possibly a read error. The rearrangement joins TRBV5-1 to TRBJ2-6; tentative D call: TRBD2 (6 bases). CDR3 length equals 16 residues. Looked up from germline, CDR1 is SGHRS and CDR2 is YFSETQ. DNA for the CDR3: TGCGCCAGCAGCTTGGGGCAGGGAGGTGGGGCCAATGTCCTGACTTTC. This translates into CASSLGQGGGANVLTF.

The V and J genes are TRBV5-1 and TRBJ1-2, with D uncertain. Germline V gene lookup returns CDR1 SGHRS and CDR2 YFSETQ. Trimming removed 4 bases from V and 2 bases from J, with 9 bases in between. CDR3 length: 13 residues. The chain's CDR3 is CASSPRENYGYTF. CDR3 nucleotide sequence: TGCGCCAGCAGCCCCCGGGAAAACTATGGCTACACCTTC. Full variable domain (missing parts from reference TRBV5-1 and TRBJ1-2): KAGVTQTPRYLIKTRGQQVTLSCSPISGHRSVSWYQQTPGQGLQFLFEYFSETQRNKGNFPGRFSGRQFSNSRSEMNVSTLELGDSALYLCASSPRENYGYTFGSGTRLTVV.

This chain uses TRBV7-9 with TRBJ1-1, with a weak D call TRBD1 (5 bases). Germline V gene lookup returns CDR1 SEHNR and CDR2 FQNEAQ (reference sequence). This CDR3 region has 13 residues. Trimming took off 8 bases at V and 4 bases at J, with 14 bases between the two ends. As DNA, the CDR3 is TGTGCCAGCGATAGGGGTTACGGCACTGAAGCTTTCTTT. Its translation is CASDRGYGTEAFF.